Following are 15 T cell receptor beta chains from one sample sequenced in a study of blood T cells in healthy people across ages. With a J-beta primer mix and a sample-barcoded 5' primer, a second PCR ran about 7 to 12 cycles. A single record per CDR3 protein comes from TCRdb applying MiXCR to the 5' RACE reads. Here the sample spans more than 900,000 distinct CDR3 sequences, 29% being singletons. This sample also belongs to another study, concerning T cells of mothers and their children.

Sequencing used blood. These TCRs come from a woman aged 40 to 50 in good health.

The CDR3 is CASSQVVTRPTGELFF. In DNA, the CDR3 is TGCGCCAGCAGCCAAGTCGTGACTCGTCCCACCGGGGAGCTGTTTTTT. The chain recombines TRBV4-3 with TRBJ2-2; no clear D gene. V was cut by 1 base and J by 4 bases, with 13 bases left in between. Germline loops: CDR1 LGHNA, CDR2 YSLEER. The CDR3 contains 16 residues.

This clonotype was recorded at least ten times. The rearrangement joins TRBV4-3 to TRBJ2-5; the D is unclear. CDR1 LGHNA and CDR2 YSLEER come from the germline V gene. The V end was cut by 4 bases, the J end by 5 bases, with 11 bases between. The CDR3 extends over 13 amino acids. Here the CDR3 reads CASSPYPSETQYF. CDR3 DNA sequence: TGCGCCAGCAGCCCCTACCCATCCGAGACCCAGTACTTC.

Comment on this clonotype: A read error may account for a junction end that differs from germline. The rearrangement uses TRBV20-1 and TRBJ2-7, with 11 bases fitting TRBD1. CDR3 length equals 15 residues. The V gene's germline CDR1 is DFQATT and CDR2 SNEGSKA (reference sequence). The CDR3 reads CSASQPGQGAYEQYF. DNA for the CDR3: TGTAGTGCTAGTCAACCGGGACAGGGGGCCTACGAGCAGTACTTC.

The chain joins TRBV7-9 to TRBJ2-5; 7 bases align to TRBD2. Per germline, CDR1 SEHNR and CDR2 FQNEAQ (reference sequence). V lost 3 bases, J lost 3 bases, and 10 bases stayed unmatched. The CDR3 has 16 amino acids. The CDR3 reads CASSFSGTTLKETQYF. CDR3 DNA: TGTGCCAGCAGCTTCTCCGGGACTACCTTGAAAGAGACCCAGTACTTC.

The sample holds a few counts of this clonotype. The chain couples TRBV14 to TRBJ2-7; D ambiguous. Per germline, CDR1 SGHDN and CDR2 FVKESK. This CDR3 contains 13 residues. V lost 5 bases and J 1 base, leaving 9 bases between the germline ends. The CDR3: CASSYGWSYEQYF. The DNA for the CDR3 is TGTGCCAGCAGCTATGGCTGGTCCTACGAGCAGTACTTC.

Many counts were recorded for this clonotype. V is TRBV4-1 and J is TRBJ2-1; 10 bases are a match to TRBD1. Per the germline V gene, CDR1 is MGHRA and CDR2 is YSYEKL. This CDR3 is 13 amino acids long. V was pared by 5 bases and J by 13 bases, with 8 bases of the junction left unmatched. CDR3 sequence (DNA): TGCGCCAGCAGCGCGCTCGGGACAGGGGCTCAGTTCTTC. Its protein product is CASSALGTGAQFF.

The CDR3: CASSSSWTRTSHTDTQYF. The CDR3 coding sequence is TGTGCCAGCAGCTCTTCGTGGACTAGGACTTCACACACAGATACGCAGTATTTT. The chain links TRBV7-9 to TRBJ2-3; 7 bases agree with TRBD2. Germline V lookup: CDR1 SEHNR, CDR2 FQNEAQ (reference sequence). This CDR3 spans 18 amino acids. Trimming took 4 bases from V and 2 from J; bases not matched to a gene: 15. Based on the CDR3 plus reference TRBV7-9 and TRBJ2-3, the full variable domain is DTGVSQNPRHKITKRGQNVTFRCDPISEHNRLYWYRQTLGQGPEFLTYFQNEAQLEKSRLLSDRFSAERPKGSFSTLEIQRTEQGDSAMYLCASSSSWTRTSHTDTQYFGPGTRLTVL.

This clonotype has just a few counts. The chain uses TRBV5-1 and TRBJ1-3; tentative D call: TRBD1 (5 bases). Trimming cost V 4 bases and J 0 bases, with 14 bases left between them. This CDR3 spans 16 amino acids. The germline V gene encodes CDR1 SGHRS and CDR2 YFSETQ. CDR3: CASSRGTANSGNTIYF. The CDR3 nucleotides are TGCGCCAGCAGCCGTGGGACGGCCAACTCTGGAAACACCATATATTTT.

A remark on this clonotype: At one end, the junction sequence differs from germline, possibly due to a read error. This sequence joins TRBV20-1 and TRBJ2-5; D may match TRBD1 or TRBD2 (5 bases each). There are 14 residues in the CDR3. The germline V gene encodes CDR1 DFQATT and CDR2 SNEGSKA (reference sequence). The CDR3 nucleotides read TGCAGTACTAGAGAAGGGGTAGGGGAGGAGACCCAGTACTTC. Residues: CSTREGVGEETQYF.

The chain recombines TRBV20-1 with TRBJ1-5, with 7 bases fitting TRBD1. The CDR3 runs to 13 residues. J gave up 8 bases and V 0 bases, and 4 bases lay outside the gene matches. Germline assignment: CDR1 DFQATT and CDR2 SNEGSKA (reference sequence). CDR3 coding DNA: TGCAGTGCTAGAGAACAGGGGTTGGAGCCCCAGCATTTT. This gives the protein CSAREQGLEPQHF.

This clonotype was seen more than once but under ten times. This chain connects TRBV10-2 to TRBJ2-3; D call uncertain. The V end lost 6 bases, the J end lost 2 bases, and 6 bases lay between the germline ends. The CDR3 loop spans 12 amino acids. Germline values: CDR1 WSHSY, CDR2 SAAADI. The CDR3 DNA follows: TGCGCCAGCAGAACGGTCACAGATACGCAGTATTTT. Translating gives CASRTVTDTQYF.

The chain couples TRBV28 to TRBJ2-7, with 7 bases fitting TRBD1. CDR1 is MDHEN and CDR2 is SYDVKM in the germline V gene. The CDR3 covers 12 residues. V was pared by 7 bases and J by 6 bases, with 6 bases of the junction left unmatched. This CDR3 is CASNKNRGEQYF. The CDR3 DNA is TGTGCCAGCAACAAAAACAGGGGCGAGCAGTACTTC.

This clonotype has only a few counts. The chain employs TRBV7-6 and TRBJ1-5; TRBD1 matches at 8 bases. Germline CDR1 SGHVS, CDR2 FNYEAQ. CDR3 size: 15 residues. After removal of 4 bases from V and 2 bases from J, the junction contained 4 bases not matched to a gene. The CDR3 is CASSSQGGGNQPQHF. DNA of the CDR3: TGTGCCAGCAGCTCACAGGGGGGCGGCAATCAGCCCCAGCATTTT.

This clonotype has only a few counts. The chain carries TRBV6-6 and TRBJ2-7; D is unclear. The V end lost 2 bases, the J end lost 3 bases, and 5 bases lay between the germline ends. Germline values: CDR1 MNHNY, CDR2 SVGAGI (reference sequence). The CDR3 has 12 residues. The CDR3 DNA is TGTGCCAGCAGTTACGCCGGCTACGAGCAGTACTTC. It translates to CASSYAGYEQYF.

A remark on this clonotype: The germline gene is not matched at one end of the junction; a read error may be the cause. J is TRBJ2-3 and V is TRBV24-1, with a weak D call TRBD1 (5 bases). The CDR3 is 15 residues long. Per the germline V gene, CDR1 is KGHDR and CDR2 is SFDVKD. CDR3 region: CATGDLRVSTDTQYF. The CDR3 DNA reads TGTGCCACCGGTGACCTCAGGGTTAGCACAGATACGCAGTATTTT.